The entry below gives a single TCR beta chain sequence along with its context. The sample comes from a study of PD-1 blockade in classical Hodgkin lymphoma. Every patient had relapsed following autologous stem cell transplantation, and cohorts differed in brentuximab vedotin exposure. The CDR3 runs to 14 residues. Germline lookup yields CDR1 SQVTM and CDR2 ANQGSEA. V was cut by 6 bases and J by 1 base, with 12 bases left in between. Clones were read by immunoSEQ multiplex PCR, and TCRdb kept only the in-frame ones, dropping some. The table lists tens of thousands of clones, roughly 66% of them singletons.

The rearrangement links TRBV29-1 to TRBJ2-2, with a possible D match to TRBD2 (6 bases). The clonotype comes from a human donor with classical Hodgkin lymphoma. The sequences come from peripheral blood mononuclear cells (PBMCs), collected before the second cycle of nivolumab. The CDR3 DNA reads TGCAGCGTGACGGGACTTAGGAACACCGGGGAGCTGTTTTTT. Translation gives CSVTGLRNTGELFF.